This T cell receptor (beta chain) was sequenced for a study of early T cells in non-severe SARS-CoV-2 infection. Via MiXCR, TCRdb re-called the 5' RACE reads, giving one row per CDR3 protein. The data show 70,000 or so distinct CDR3 sequences, roughly an eighth seen once. Ten or more counts support this clonotype. Trimming cost V 3 bases and J 1 base, with 6 bases left between them. CDR1 and CDR2 from the germline V gene are KGHSH and LQKENI. The CDR3 covers 13 residues. The receptor's source is an adult who was a healthcare worker with PCR-confirmed SARS-CoV-2 infection or an uninfected control (not recorded which). The specimen was whole blood. The rearrangement uses TRBV18 and TRBJ2-5; D uncertain. CDR3 coding DNA: TGTGCCAGCTCACCCGGAATCCAAGAGACCCAGTACTTC. Amino acids: CASSPGIQETQYF.